This TCR beta chain came from a study of blood T cell repertoires in COVID-19 (dated by TCRdb to about 2020). A note on the overall study: Samples covering the acute and convalescent phases of COVID-19 were provided by collaborators in the United States, Italy and Spain. The prospective study material was composed of cDNA or gDNA derived from T cells, B-cell-depleted T cells, or PBMCs. The dataset comprised deeply sampled blood TCRbeta repertoires from subjects exposed to, actively infected with, or recovered from COVID-19. A freely available public database, intended as a resource for researchers studying the immune response to SARS-CoV-2, is where the repertoires were released. Samples were obtained from the ongoing ImmuneRACE study (first 160 participants) and from some 1,200 subjects provided by 6 global collaborators. The sample metadata nearly always contained a de-identified subject ID, COVID-19 status, age in years and sex. Where available, HLA class I and class II types were taken from metadata supplied by the sample provider and were not determined by assay-based typing. Beyond this particular receptor, the publication reports: How much clinical and demographic metadata was included differed by source and by participant, and the metadata was provided uncurated.

The immunoSEQ Assay, a bias-controlled multiplex PCR, was used to amplify TCRbeta CDR3 regions from genomic DNA. The authors' pipeline ran thus. The number of nucleated cells in each sample was estimated by amplification of reference gene primers within the assay. To quantify the absolute abundance of each unique TCRbeta CDR3 rearrangement, sequence reads were collapsed and filtered. For each sample, productive Simpson clonality was calculated by taking the square root of Simpson's diversity index across productive rearrangements. TCRdb took this table from immuneACCESS and kept in-frame rearrangements with V and J called. Such tables lack part of the clones; where checked against another copy, unresolved V genes explain under half of the gap, and the rest is unexplained. That table gives V, J and clone size, and the DNA gave D and trimming. In all, the sample holds 250,000 to 300,000 clones, and 88% of those were seen once. About 11% of the sample comes from the top ten.

The germline V gene supplies CDR1 SNHLY and CDR2 FYNNEI. Spanning cysteine to phenylalanine, the CDR3 consists of 14 amino acids. Solely the CDR3 DNA is kept, with 42 bases framed from the first base. V ends up 1 base short and J 14 bases short, with an unmatched junction base count of 9. One collaborating source in Seattle enrolled patients during active infection and followed them longitudinally through the course of disease. Whole blood was collected in K2EDTA tubes by collaborating institutions according to the institutions' own protocols. For TCRbeta analysis, collaborators shipped samples as frozen whole blood, isolated PBMCs, or DNA extracted from either of those sample types. As for this clone: Its recognized antigen is unknown. No per-base quality is available; no much larger clone lies one base away.

The origin of this receptor is a woman under 40 with COVID-19, enrolled during active disease. Sequencing was done on a sample of peripheral blood. The rearrangement combines TRBV2 with TRBJ2-1, with 9 middle bases fitting TRBD2. DNA sequence: TGTGCCAGCAGTGAAGGGGTAGCGGGAGCTCCGGAGTTCTTC. Translated, it reads CASSEGVAGAPEFF. The reference TRBV2 and TRBJ2-1 proteins fill in what lies around the CDR3, so the full variable domain reads EPEVTQTPSHQVTQMGQEVILRCVPISNHLYFYWYRQILGQKVEFLVSFYNNEISEKSEIFDDQFSVERPDGSNFTLKIRSTKLEDSAMYFCASSEGVAGAPEFFGPGTRLTVL.